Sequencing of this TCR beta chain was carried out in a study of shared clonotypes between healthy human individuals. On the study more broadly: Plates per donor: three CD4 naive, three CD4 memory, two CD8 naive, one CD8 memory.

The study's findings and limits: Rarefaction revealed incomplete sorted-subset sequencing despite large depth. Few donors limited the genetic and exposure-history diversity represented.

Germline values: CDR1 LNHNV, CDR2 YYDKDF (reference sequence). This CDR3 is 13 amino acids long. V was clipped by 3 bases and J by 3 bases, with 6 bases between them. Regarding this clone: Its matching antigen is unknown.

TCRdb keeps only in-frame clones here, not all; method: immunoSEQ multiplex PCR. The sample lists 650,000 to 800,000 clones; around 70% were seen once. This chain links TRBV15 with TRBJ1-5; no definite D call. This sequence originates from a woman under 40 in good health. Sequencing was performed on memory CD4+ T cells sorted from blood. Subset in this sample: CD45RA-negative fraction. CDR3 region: CATSSGHNQPQHF. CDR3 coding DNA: TGTGCCACCAGCAGTGGCCACAATCAGCCCCAGCATTTT.